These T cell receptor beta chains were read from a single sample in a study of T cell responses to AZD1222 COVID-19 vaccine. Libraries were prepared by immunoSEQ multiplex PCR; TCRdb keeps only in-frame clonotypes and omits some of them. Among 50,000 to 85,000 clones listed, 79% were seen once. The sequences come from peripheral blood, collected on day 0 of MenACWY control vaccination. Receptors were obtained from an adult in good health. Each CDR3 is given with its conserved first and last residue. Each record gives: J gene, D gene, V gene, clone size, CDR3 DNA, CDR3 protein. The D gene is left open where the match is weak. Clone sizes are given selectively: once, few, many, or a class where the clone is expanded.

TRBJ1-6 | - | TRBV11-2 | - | TGTGCCAGCAGCTTAGCCGGGGAGCCCCTCCACTTT | CASSLAGEPLHF
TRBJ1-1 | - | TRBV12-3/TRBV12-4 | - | TGTGCCAGCAGTTTAGGTGCTGAAGCTTTCTTT | CASSLGAEAFF
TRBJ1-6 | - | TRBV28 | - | TGTGCCAGCAGAGAGGGTGATAATTCACCCCTCCACTTT | CASREGDNSPLHF
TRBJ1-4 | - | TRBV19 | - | TGTGCCAGTAGTGCAGGGAGGGGCGGTGCAACTAATGAAAAACTGTTTTTT | CASSAGRGGATNEKLFF
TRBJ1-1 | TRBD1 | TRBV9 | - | TGTGCCAGCAGCGTAGGTTGGGACAGGGCTAACACTGAAGCTTTCTTT | CASSVGWDRANTEAFF
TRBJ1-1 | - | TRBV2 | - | TGTGCCAGCAGTGTTAGGGAGGGCGATAAGATGAACACTGAAGCTTTCTTT | CASSVREGDKMNTEAFF
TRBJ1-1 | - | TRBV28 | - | TGTGCCAGCGGCTGGCCAAACACTGAAGCTTTCTTT | CASGWPNTEAFF
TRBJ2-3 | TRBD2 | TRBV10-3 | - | TGTGCCATCAGTCCCGGACTAGCGGGGGCCAATAACGCAGATACGCAGTATTTT | CAISPGLAGANNADTQYF
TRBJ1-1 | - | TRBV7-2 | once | TGTGCCAGCAGCCTAACCCGGGGGGGTAGGATGAACACTGAAGCTTTCTTT | CASSLTRGGRMNTEAFF
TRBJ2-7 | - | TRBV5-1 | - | TGCGCCAGCTCGTCTGACAGGGAGGACTACGAGCAGTACTTC | CASSSDREDYEQYF
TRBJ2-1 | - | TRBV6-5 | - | TGTGCCACCCGGATTAGTCGGGGTACCTACAATGAGCAGTTCTTC | CATRISRGTYNEQFF
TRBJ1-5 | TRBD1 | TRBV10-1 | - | TGCGCCATTCGACAGGGGGCCTTTCAGCCCCAGCATTTT | CAIRQGAFQPQHF
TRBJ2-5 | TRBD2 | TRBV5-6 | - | TGTGCCAGCAGCACAGGACTAGCTGGTCGAGAGACCCAGTACTTC | CASSTGLAGRETQYF
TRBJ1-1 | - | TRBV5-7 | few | TGTGCCAGCAGCTTGAAAACGGACGGCGTCACTGAAGCTTTCTTT | CASSLKTDGVTEAFF
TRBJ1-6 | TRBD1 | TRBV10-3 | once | TGTGCCATCAGGGAGACAGGGGAGGGTTCACCCCTCCACTTT | CAIRETGEGSPLHF
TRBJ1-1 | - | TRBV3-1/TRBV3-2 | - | TGTGCCAGCAGCCAAGCCCGGACATTCATGAACACTGAAGCTTTCTTT | CASSQARTFMNTEAFF
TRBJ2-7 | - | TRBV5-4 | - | TGTGCCAGCAGCTTGAGCCCGAAAACCGACTACGAGCAGTACTTC | CASSLSPKTDYEQYF
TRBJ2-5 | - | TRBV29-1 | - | TGCAGCGTTGCGCCCTCCCGAGAGACCCAGTACTTC | CSVAPSRETQYF
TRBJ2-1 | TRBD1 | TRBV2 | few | TGTGCCATCGGACAGGGGCCCTACAATGAGCAGTTCTTC | CAIGQGPYNEQFF
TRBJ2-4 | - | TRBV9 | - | TGTGCCAGCAGCCCCCAGGGCGGCCAGAGGAACATTCAGTACTTC | CASSPQGGQRNIQYF